This T cell receptor (beta chain) was sequenced in a study of cytomegalovirus exposure and HLA in healthy donors. Whole-study findings and limits: According to reports, the classifier identified cytomegalovirus status with high specificity and sensitivity. Highly shared variants forming one cluster were likely a sequencing artifact. In an earlier analysis, productive rearrangement rates for most beta V segments clustered near 87% or 30%. Analysis performed later found under 20,000 TCR beta sequences associated with HLA alleles at 0.05 false discovery rate.

The CDR3 contains 15 residues. Trimming cost V 4 bases and J 0 bases; bases outside gene matches: 6. The V gene's germline CDR1 is SGHRS and CDR2 YFSETQ. With respect to this clone: Its antigen remains unidentified.

PCR involved 60 Vbeta and 13 Jbeta primers. Libraries were prepared by immunoSEQ multiplex PCR; TCRdb keeps only in-frame clonotypes and omits some of them. The table shows about 82,000 clones, with around 82% occurring only once. The rearrangement joins TRBV5-1 to TRBJ2-7; TRBD1 agrees at 8 bases. The sequence was collected from a man aged 50 to 60 in good health and CMV-seronegative. The specimen sequenced was PBMCs. The CDR3 here is CASSGGTGLSYEQYF. The CDR3 nucleotides read TGCGCCAGCAGCGGTGGGACAGGCCTCTCCTACGAGCAGTACTTC.